This entry lists 13 T cell receptor beta chains sequenced from one sample in a study of blood T cells in healthy people across ages. Through a sample-barcoded 5' primer and a J-beta primer mix, a second PCR was run for roughly 7 to 11 cycles. TCRdb re-called the 5' RACE reads with MiXCR, one entry per CDR3 protein. The sample shows around 780,000 distinct CDR3 sequences, around a quarter of them seen only once. These sequences were also reported in another study, on T cells of mothers and their children.

Specimen: blood. The receptors were gathered from a boy between 10 and 17 years old in good health.

This clonotype was observed a handful of times. The V gene is TRBV10-3, the J gene TRBJ2-7; D is unclear. V was clipped by 6 bases and J by 4 bases, with 16 bases between them. The V gene's germline CDR1 is ENHRY and CDR2 SYGVKD. The CDR3 length is 14 residues. The CDR3 region is CAISPGSQSYEQYF. CDR3 in DNA: TGTGCCATCAGCCCCGGGTCTCAGAGTTACGAGCAGTACTTC.

The chain joins TRBV5-1 to TRBJ2-7; 8 bases map to TRBD1. J was trimmed by 5 bases and V by 3 bases; bases with no gene match: 4. Germline values: CDR1 SGHRS, CDR2 YFSETQ. The CDR3 has 13 amino acids. CDR3 in amino acids: CASSSTGADEQYF. CDR3 coding DNA: TGCGCCAGCAGCTCGACAGGGGCGGACGAGCAGTACTTC.

The chain employs TRBV20-1 and TRBJ2-3, with 9 bases identical to TRBD1. In germline, CDR1 is DFQATT, CDR2 SNEGSKA (reference sequence). This CDR3 has 14 residues. V was clipped by 6 bases and J by 5 bases; unmatched bases: 9. CDR3 protein: CSAATGTGKDTQYF. CDR3 nucleotide sequence: TGCAGTGCGGCAACCGGGACAGGGAAAGATACGCAGTATTTT.

The chain joins TRBV12-3 or TRBV12-4 to TRBJ2-7; TRBD1 is a possible D gene (5 bases). The V end was cut by 7 bases, the J end by 0 bases, with 13 bases between. The CDR3 extends over 14 amino acids. The CDR3 region is CASTGQGHSYEQYF. The CDR3 bases are TGTGCCAGCACAGGGCAGGGCCACTCCTACGAGCAGTACTTC.

There are a few counts of this clonotype. This sequence joins TRBV10-2 and TRBJ1-2; 9 bases match TRBD1. V shed 5 bases and J 7 bases; nucleotides not matched to a gene: 8. The CDR3 contains 14 residues. Germline V gives CDR1 WSHSY, CDR2 SAAADI. CDR3 sequence reads: CASSLNRGQTGYTF. CDR3 bases: TGCGCCAGCAGTCTAAACAGGGGGCAGACTGGCTACACCTTC.

There are a few counts of this clonotype. The chain combines TRBV25-1 with TRBJ2-1; 9 nucleotides align to TRBD2. From germline, CDR1 is MGHDK and CDR2 SYGVNS. There are 15 residues in the CDR3. V gave up 6 bases and J gave up 2 bases; unmatched junction bases: 5. In DNA form, the CDR3 reads TGTGCCAGCAGCCTCACTAGCGGGCCCTACAATGAGCAGTTCTTC. Translation: CASSLTSGPYNEQFF.

V is TRBV6-1 and J is TRBJ2-5; TRBD1 aligns across 8 bases. The DNA end is a closer match to TRBJ2-7, so the J assignment may be wrong. The CDR3 contains 14 residues. The germline CDR1 and CDR2 sequences are MNHNS and SASEGT. The CDR3 bases are TGTGCCAGCAGTGAAGTCGGACAGGGCTACGAGCAGTACTTC. Residues: CASSEVGQGYEQYF.

The chain is built from TRBV27 and TRBJ1-6; TRBD1 might be the D (6 bases). The CDR3 contains 14 residues. V lost 5 bases and J 8 bases, leaving 13 bases between the germline ends. Looked up from germline, CDR1 is MNHEY and CDR2 is SMNVEV (reference sequence). The CDR3 reads CASSDRSRDSPLHF. The CDR3, as DNA: TGTGCCAGCAGTGACAGGAGTCGAGATTCACCCCTCCACTTT.

The chain links TRBV5-5 to TRBJ2-1; D not resolved. Per germline, CDR1 SGHKS and CDR2 YYEKEE (reference sequence). CDR3 length equals 16 residues. V lost 0 bases to trimming and J lost 2 bases, with 12 bases between them. The CDR3 spells CASSLVAKGTYNEQFF. CDR3 DNA sequence: TGTGCCAGCAGCTTGGTGGCGAAGGGTACCTACAATGAGCAGTTCTTC.

This chain connects TRBV14 to TRBJ2-1; 9 bases map to TRBD2. The DNA matches TRBJ2-5 better at its end, which makes the J call doubtful. Per germline, CDR1 SGHDN and CDR2 FVKESK. This CDR3 is 15 amino acids long. The CDR3 is CASSQDVGLAQTQYF. CDR3 bases: TGTGCCAGCAGCCAAGATGTGGGACTAGCACAGACCCAGTACTTC.

The table lists this clonotype with a few counts. The V call is TRBV20-1, the J call TRBJ2-7; D may be TRBD1 (6 bases). The CDR3 spans 13 residues. V was cut by 3 bases and J by 5 bases, with 14 bases left in between. Germline V gene data show CDR1 as DFQATT and CDR2 as SNEGSKA (reference sequence). The CDR3 here is CSARLRGSHEQYF. CDR3 nucleotides: TGCAGTGCTAGGCTCAGGGGTTCCCACGAGCAGTACTTC.

Concerning this clonotype itself: At one boundary the junction diverges from the germline segment, which might be a read error. The chain joins TRBV11-2 to TRBJ2-6; D ambiguous. There are 15 residues in the CDR3. Looked up from germline, CDR1 is SGHAT and CDR2 is FQNNGV. CDR3 nucleotides: TGTGCCAGCAGCTTAGATCCTACTGGAGCCAACGTCCTGACTTTC. Its translation is CASSLDPTGANVLTF. Combining the CDR3 with reference TRBV11-2 and TRBJ2-6 gives the whole variable domain EAGVAQSPRYKIIEKRQSVAFWCNPISGHATLYWYQQILGQGPKLLIQFQNNGVVDDSQLPKDRFSAERLKGVDSTLKIQPAKLEDSAVYLCASSLDPTGANVLTFGAGSRLTVL.

This clonotype was recorded a few times. J is TRBJ2-7 and V is TRBV7-9, with 9 bases identical to TRBD1. The V gene end was trimmed by 4 bases and the J gene end by 5 bases; junction bases not matched to a gene: 9. The CDR3 has 15 amino acids. CDR1 is SEHNR and CDR2 is FQNEAQ in the germline V gene (reference sequence). CDR3 in amino acids: CASSSPGQGRHEQYF. Here the CDR3 DNA reads TGTGCCAGCAGCTCGCCGGGACAGGGTCGGCACGAGCAGTACTTC.